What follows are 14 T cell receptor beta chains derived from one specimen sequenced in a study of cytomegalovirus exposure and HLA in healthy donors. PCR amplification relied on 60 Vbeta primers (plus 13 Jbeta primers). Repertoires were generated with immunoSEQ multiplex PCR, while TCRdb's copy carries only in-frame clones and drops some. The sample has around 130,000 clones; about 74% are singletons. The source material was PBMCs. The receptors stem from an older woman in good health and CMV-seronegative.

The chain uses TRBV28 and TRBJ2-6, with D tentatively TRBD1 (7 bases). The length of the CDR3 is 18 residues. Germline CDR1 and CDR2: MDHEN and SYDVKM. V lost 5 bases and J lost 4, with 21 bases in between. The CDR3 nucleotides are TGTGCCAGCAGTATCCCAGGGGGGCCAGACGGCGGGGCCAACGTCCTGACTTTC. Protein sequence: CASSIPGGPDGGANVLTF.

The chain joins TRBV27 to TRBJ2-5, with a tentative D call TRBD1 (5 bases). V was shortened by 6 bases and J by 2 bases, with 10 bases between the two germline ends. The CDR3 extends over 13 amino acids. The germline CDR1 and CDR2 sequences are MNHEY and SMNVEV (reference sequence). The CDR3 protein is CASRGLTQETQYF. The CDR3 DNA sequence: TGTGCCAGCAGGGGGCTGACACAAGAGACCCAGTACTTC.

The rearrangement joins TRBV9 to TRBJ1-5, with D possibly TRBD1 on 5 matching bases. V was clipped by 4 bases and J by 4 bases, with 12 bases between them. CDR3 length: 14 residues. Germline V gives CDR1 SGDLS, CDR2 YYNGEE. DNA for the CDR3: TGTGCCAGCAGCCCTAATCAGGGAAATCAGCCCCAGCATTTT. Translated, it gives CASSPNQGNQPQHF.

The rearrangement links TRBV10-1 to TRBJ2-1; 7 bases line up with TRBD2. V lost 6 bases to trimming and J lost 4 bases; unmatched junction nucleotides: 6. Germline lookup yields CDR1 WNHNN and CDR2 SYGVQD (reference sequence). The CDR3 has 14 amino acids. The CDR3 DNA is TGCGCCAGCAGCTCGCTAGCGGCGTACAATGAGCAGTTCTTC. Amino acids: CASSSLAAYNEQFF.

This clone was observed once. The CDR3, as DNA: TGTGCCAGCAGCTTAATCTTAACGGGAAGACAAGAGACCCAGTACTTC. Its protein is CASSLILTGRQETQYF. The chain recombines TRBV7-3 with TRBJ2-5, with D possibly matching TRBD2 (5 bases). The V end lost 1 base, the J end lost 2 bases, and 14 bases lay between the germline ends. Germline loops: CDR1 SGHTA, CDR2 FQGTGA. The CDR3 is made up of 16 amino acids.

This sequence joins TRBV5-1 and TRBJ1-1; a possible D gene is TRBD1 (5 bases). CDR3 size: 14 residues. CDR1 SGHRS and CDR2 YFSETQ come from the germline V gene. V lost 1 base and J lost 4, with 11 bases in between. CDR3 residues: CASSLRGKGTEAFF. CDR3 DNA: TGCGCCAGCAGCTTGAGGGGAAAGGGCACTGAAGCTTTCTTT.

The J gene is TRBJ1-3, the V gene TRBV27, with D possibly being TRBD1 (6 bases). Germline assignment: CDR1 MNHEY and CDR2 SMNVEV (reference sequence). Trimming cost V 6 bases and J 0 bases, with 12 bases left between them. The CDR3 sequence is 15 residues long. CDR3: CASRDLTGSGNTIYF. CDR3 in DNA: TGTGCCAGCAGGGACTTGACAGGCTCTGGAAACACCATATATTTT.

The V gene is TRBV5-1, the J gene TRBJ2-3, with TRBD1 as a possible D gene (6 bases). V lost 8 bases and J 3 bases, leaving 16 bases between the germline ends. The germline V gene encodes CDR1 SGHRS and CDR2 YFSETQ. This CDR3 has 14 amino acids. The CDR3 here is CASRTAPRTDTQYF. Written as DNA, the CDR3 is TGCGCCAGTCGGACAGCTCCGAGGACAGATACGCAGTATTTT.

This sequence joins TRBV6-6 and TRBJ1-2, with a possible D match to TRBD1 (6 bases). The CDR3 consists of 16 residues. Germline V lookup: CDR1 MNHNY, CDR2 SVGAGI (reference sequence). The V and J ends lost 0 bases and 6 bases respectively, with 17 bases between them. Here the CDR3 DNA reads TGTGCCAGCAGTTACTCGGGCCAGGCGCAGGGGAATGGCTACACCTTC. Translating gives CASSYSGQAQGNGYTF.

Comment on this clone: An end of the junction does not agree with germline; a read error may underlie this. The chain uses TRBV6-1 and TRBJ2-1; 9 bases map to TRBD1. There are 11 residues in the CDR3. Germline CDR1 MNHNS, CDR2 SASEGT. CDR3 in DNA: TGCCGGACAGGGGAGAGGAATGAGCAGTTCTTC. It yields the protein CRTGERNEQFF.

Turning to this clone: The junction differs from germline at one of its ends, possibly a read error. CDR3 DNA sequence: TGTGCCAGCAGCTTAGGGGGAGGGAGGCGCTCCTATAATTCACCCTTCCACTTT. Translated: CASSLGGGRRSYNSPFHF. This chain joins TRBV7-8 and TRBJ1-6; D is unresolved. This CDR3 is 18 amino acids long. Germline V gene data show CDR1 as SGHVS and CDR2 as FQNEAQ.

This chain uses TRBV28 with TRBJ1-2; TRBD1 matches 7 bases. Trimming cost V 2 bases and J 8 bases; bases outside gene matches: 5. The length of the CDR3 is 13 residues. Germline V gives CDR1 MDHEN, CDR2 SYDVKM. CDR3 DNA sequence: TGTGCCAGCAGTTTAGGGCAGGGGGTAGGCTACACCTTC. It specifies CASSLGQGVGYTF.

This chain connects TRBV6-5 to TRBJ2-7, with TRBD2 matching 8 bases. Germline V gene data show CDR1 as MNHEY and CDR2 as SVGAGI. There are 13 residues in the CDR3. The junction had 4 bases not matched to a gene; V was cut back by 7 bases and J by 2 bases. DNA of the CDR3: TGTGCCAGCACCCAAGCGGGAGCCTACGAGCAGTACTTC. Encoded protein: CASTQAGAYEQYF.

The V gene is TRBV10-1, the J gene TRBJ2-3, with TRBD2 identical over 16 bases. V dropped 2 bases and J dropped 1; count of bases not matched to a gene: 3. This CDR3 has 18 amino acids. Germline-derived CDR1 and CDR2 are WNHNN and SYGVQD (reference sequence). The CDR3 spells CASSEEGLAGGGTDTQYF. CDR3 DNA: TGCGCCAGCAGTGAGGAGGGACTAGCGGGAGGGGGCACAGATACGCAGTATTTT.